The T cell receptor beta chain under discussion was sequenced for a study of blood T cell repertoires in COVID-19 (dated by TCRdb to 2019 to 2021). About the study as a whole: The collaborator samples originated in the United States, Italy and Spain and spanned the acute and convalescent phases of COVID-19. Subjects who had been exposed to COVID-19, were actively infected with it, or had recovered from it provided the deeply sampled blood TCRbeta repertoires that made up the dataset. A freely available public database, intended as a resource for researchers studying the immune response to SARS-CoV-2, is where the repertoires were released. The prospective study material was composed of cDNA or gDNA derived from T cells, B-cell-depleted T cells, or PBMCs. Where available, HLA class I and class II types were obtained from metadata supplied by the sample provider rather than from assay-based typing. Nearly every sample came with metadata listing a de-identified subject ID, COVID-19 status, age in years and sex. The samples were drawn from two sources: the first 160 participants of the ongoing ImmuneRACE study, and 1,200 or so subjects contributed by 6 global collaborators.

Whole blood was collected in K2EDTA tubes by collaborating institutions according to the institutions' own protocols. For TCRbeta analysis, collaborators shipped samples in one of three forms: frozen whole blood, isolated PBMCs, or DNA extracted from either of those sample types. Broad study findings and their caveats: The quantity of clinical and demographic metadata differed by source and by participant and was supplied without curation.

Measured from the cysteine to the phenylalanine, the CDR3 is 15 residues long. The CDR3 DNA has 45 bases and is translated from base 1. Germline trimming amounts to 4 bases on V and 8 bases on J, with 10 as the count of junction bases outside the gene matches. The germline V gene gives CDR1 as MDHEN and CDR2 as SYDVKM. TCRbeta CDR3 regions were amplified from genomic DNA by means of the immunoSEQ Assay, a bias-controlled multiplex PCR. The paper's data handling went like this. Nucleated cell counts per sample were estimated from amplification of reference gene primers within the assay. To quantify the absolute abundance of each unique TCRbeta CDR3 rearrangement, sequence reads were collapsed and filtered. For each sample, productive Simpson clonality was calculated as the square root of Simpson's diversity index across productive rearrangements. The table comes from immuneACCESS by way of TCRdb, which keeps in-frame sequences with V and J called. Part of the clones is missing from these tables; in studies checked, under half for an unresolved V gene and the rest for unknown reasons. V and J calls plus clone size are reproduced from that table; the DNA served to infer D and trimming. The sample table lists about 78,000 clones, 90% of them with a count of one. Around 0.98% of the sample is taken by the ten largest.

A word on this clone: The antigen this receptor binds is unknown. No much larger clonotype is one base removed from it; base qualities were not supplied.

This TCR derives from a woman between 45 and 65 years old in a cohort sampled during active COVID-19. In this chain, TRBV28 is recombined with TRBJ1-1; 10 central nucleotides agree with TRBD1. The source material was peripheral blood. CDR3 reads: CASSSGTGVEREAFF. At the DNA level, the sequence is TGTGCCAGCAGTTCTGGGACAGGGGTTGAGCGGGAAGCTTTCTTT.